A selection of T cell receptor beta chains follows, all from one sample in a study of blood T cell repertoires in COVID-19. Method: immunoSEQ multiplex PCR; TCRdb's copy keeps in-frame clones and lacks some. The sample holds hundreds of thousands of clones, 85% seen once. The sample consisted of peripheral blood. The receptors here all came from a human donor in a cohort sampled during active COVID-19. Both conserved end residues are part of each CDR3. D genes are given only for firm matches. A row's size may be missing; if present it is once, few, many or a size class.

size	D	V	J	DNA	CDR3
few	.	TRBV7-2	TRBJ1-3	TGTGCCAGCAGCTTAGTTGGCCCCCGCTCTGGAAACACCATATATTTT	CASSLVGPRSGNTIYF
.	.	TRBV19	TRBJ1-1	TGTGCCAGTAACGGCGGGTTGGACACTGAAGCTTTCTTT	CASNGGLDTEAFF
.	.	TRBV5-1	TRBJ2-7	TGCGCCAGCAGCTTGATAATAACGGGCGAGCAGTACTTC	CASSLIITGEQYF
.	.	TRBV5-1	TRBJ2-3	TGCGCCAGCAGCTTGGCTGGAGACACAGATACGCAGTATTTT	CASSLAGDTDTQYF
.	TRBD1	TRBV14	TRBJ2-7	TGTGCCAGCAGCCCCCGGGACAGGGGGACGATTTACGAGCAGTACTTC	CASSPRDRGTIYEQYF
.	.	TRBV12-3/TRBV12-4	TRBJ1-5	TGTGCCAGCAGTTTACAGGTTCAGGAGCCCCAGCATTTT	CASSLQVQEPQHF
.	.	TRBV20-1	TRBJ1-1	TGCAGTGCTAGTTGGGCTCGGGGGAGGGGCACTGAAGCTTTCTTT	CSASWARGRGTEAFF
.	TRBD1	TRBV19	TRBJ1-1	TGTGCCAGTAAGTCGGGACAGGGGGCCACTGAAGCTTTCTTT	CASKSGQGATEAFF
.	.	TRBV29-1	TRBJ2-7	TGCAGCGTTGTGGTGACAGTCTCCTACGAGCAGTACTTC	CSVVVTVSYEQYF
.	TRBD1	TRBV5-1	TRBJ1-2	TGCGCCAGCAGCTTGGTCGCAGGGGGCAGTGGCTACACCTTC	CASSLVAGGSGYTF
once	.	TRBV20-1	TRBJ2-7	TGCAGTGCTAGTCCCATTGCCTACGAGCAGTACTTC	CSASPIAYEQYF
few	TRBD1	TRBV6-1	TRBJ2-1	TGTGCCAGCAGTGATTCTTGGACAGGTCTGAGGGGTGAGCAGTTCTTC	CASSDSWTGLRGEQFF
.	.	TRBV5-6	TRBJ1-5	TGTGCCAGCAGCTTGTACGGACACCGTAGCAATCAGCCCCAGCATTTT	CASSLYGHRSNQPQHF
few	TRBD2	TRBV18	TRBJ2-5	TGTGCCAGCTCACCACGCAGCGGGGGGGCTCGTGAGACCCAGTACTTC	CASSPRSGGARETQYF
.	.	TRBV12-3/TRBV12-4	TRBJ1-1	TGTGCCAGCAGTGGGGAGGACGGTGAAGCTTTCTTT	CASSGEDGEAFF
.	.	TRBV7-3	TRBJ1-6	TGTGCCAGCAGCTTGAGACACCTCAATTCACCCCTCCACTTT	CASSLRHLNSPLHF
.	TRBD2	TRBV5-1	TRBJ2-7	TGCGCCAGCAGCTTTACTAGCGGGGGTTACGAGCAGTACTTC	CASSFTSGGYEQYF
.	.	TRBV11-2	TRBJ1-1	TGTGCCAGCAGCTTAGATCTCGGGGGGACTGAAGCTTTCTTT	CASSLDLGGTEAFF
.	TRBD1	TRBV12-3/TRBV12-4	TRBJ2-5	TGTGCCAGCAGCCTAGGACAGGGTGGGACCCAGTACTTC	CASSLGQGGTQYF
few	TRBD1	TRBV5-8	TRBJ2-7	TGTGCCAGCAGCCAGGACAGGGTTCGCGAGCAGTACTTC	CASSQDRVREQYF
.	TRBD1	TRBV7-3	TRBJ2-3	TGTGCCAGCAGCATCACAGGGGCAAATACGCAGTATTTT	CASSITGANTQYF
.	TRBD1	TRBV19	TRBJ1-2	TGTGCCAGTAGTATCGGGACAGGGGGCATTAGTGGCTACACCTTC	CASSIGTGGISGYTF
.	.	TRBV5-6	TRBJ1-3	TGTGCCAGCAGCTTACCTAGCTCTGGAAACACCATATATTTT	CASSLPSSGNTIYF
.	TRBD1	TRBV6-5	TRBJ2-5	TGTGCCAGCAGCTGGGACAGTCAAGAGACCCAGTACTTC	CASSWDSQETQYF
.	.	TRBV6-5	TRBJ1-1	TGTGCCAGCAGACACTCAGGGAAGAACACTGAAGCTTTCTTT	CASRHSGKNTEAFF
.	TRBD2	TRBV27	TRBJ2-1	TGTGCCAGCAGTTACCTAGAGACTAGCCATTTTGGTGAGCAGTTCTTC	CASSYLETSHFGEQFF
.	.	TRBV29-1	TRBJ1-1	TGCAGCGGGAAGGAGGTAACTGAAGCTTTCTTT	CSGKEVTEAFF
.	.	TRBV7-2	TRBJ1-6	TGTGCCAGCAGCGTGAACCAGGGTTCACCCCTCCACTTT	CASSVNQGSPLHF
.	TRBD1	TRBV12-3/TRBV12-4	TRBJ2-2	TGTGCCATCGCCTCAGCCAGGGGGGGGGAGCTGTTTTTT	CAIASARGGELFF
.	.	TRBV12-3/TRBV12-4	TRBJ1-1	TGTGCCAGCAGTCCCTACAGGTTATCGGCTTTCTTT	CASSPYRLSAFF
few	.	TRBV7-2	TRBJ1-1	TGTGCCAGCAGCTGGGGGCTGAACACTGAAGCTTTCTTT	CASSWGLNTEAFF
few	.	TRBV12-3/TRBV12-4	TRBJ1-2	TGTGCCAGCGGCGATCGAGGTGACTATGGCTACACCTTC	CASGDRGDYGYTF
once	TRBD1	TRBV6-5	TRBJ1-1	TGTGCCAGCAGTTACCCCCGGGACAGGGGTGGCACTGAAGCTTTCTTT	CASSYPRDRGGTEAFF
few	.	TRBV6-5	TRBJ2-7	TGTGCCAGCAGTTCTGCCGGCGGCATCGTCCACGAGCAGTACTTC	CASSSAGGIVHEQYF
.	TRBD1	TRBV19	TRBJ2-7	TGTGCCAGTAGAACACAGGGGGCACACGAGCAGTACTTC	CASRTQGAHEQYF
.	.	TRBV11-2	TRBJ2-7	TGTGCCAGCAGCTTCACTATTAGGACATCAAGGATAGGGCAGTACTTC	CASSFTIRTSRIGQYF
.	.	TRBV19	TRBJ1-5	TGTGCCAGTAGTATAGTTTCGCAGGGCAATCAGCCCCAGCATTTT	CASSIVSQGNQPQHF
many	.	TRBV6-5	TRBJ1-5	TGTGCCAGCAGTCCCCCGACAGTGAATCAGCCCCAGCATTTT	CASSPPTVNQPQHF
.	TRBD1	TRBV3-1/TRBV3-2	TRBJ1-2	TGTGCCAGCAGCCAAGGGTACAGGGGGCGAGATGGCTACACCTTC	CASSQGYRGRDGYTF
.	.	TRBV6-5	TRBJ1-3	TGTGCCAGCAGTTCCAGCCGGGGTTACTCTGGAAACACCATATATTTT	CASSSSRGYSGNTIYF
.	.	TRBV12-5	TRBJ1-2	TGTGCTAGTGGTTTACGGAGGGGCTACACCTTC	CASGLRRGYTF